At least ten counts were recorded for the clone carrying this TCR beta chain. The sample originates from a study of patients and donors after allogeneic stem cell transplantation. TCRdb recomputed calls from the RT-PCR reads with MiXCR, one row per CDR3 protein. The sample consists of over 350,000 distinct CDR3 sequences, 16% of them appearing once. This CDR3 is built from 15 residues. Germline V gene data show CDR1 as ENHRY and CDR2 as SYGVKD. V gave up 10 bases and J gave up 5 bases; unmatched junction bases: 12. The TCR was taken from a human donor who was either an allogeneic HSCT recipient or a stem cell or donor lymphocyte infusion donor (not recorded which). It is not recorded whose cells these are; they may come from a transplant donor. The sequencing sample was made of blood, either unsorted or a sorted T cell fraction (not recorded which). The rearrangement joins TRBV10-3 to TRBJ2-2; 8 bases match TRBD2. Written as DNA, the CDR3 is TGTGCCACCGGGGAGCGGGAGTCGGGAACCGGGGAGCTGTTTTTT. This gives the protein CATGERESGTGELFF.